This note documents a single T cell receptor beta chain sequence. Its antigen is still unknown. Trimming stripped 5 bases from V and 1 base from J, with 11 bases between. The CDR3 spans 14 residues. Germline CDR1 is SGHAT and CDR2 is FQNNGV. The data were taken from a study of shared clonotypes between healthy human individuals. Whole-study context: Per donor, three plates held CD4 naive cells, three held CD4 memory, two held CD8 naive and one held CD8 memory. Findings and caveats of the study: Limited genetic and exposure-history diversity came from having few donors. Inspection by rarefaction showed sorted-subset sequencing to be incomplete despite large depth.

Original handling: ImmunoSEQ junction-only sequences lacked quality scores, so their filtering differed. Produced via immunoSEQ multiplex PCR; TCRdb's table is partial and in-frame only. V, J and clone size are taken as reported in that table, and D and trimming were inferred from the DNA itself. The table includes about 2.4 million clones, about 92% detected once. Sequences were obtained from naive CD4+ T cells sorted from blood. The subset: CD45RA+ positively selected. V gene TRBV11-2 combines with J gene TRBJ2-5; the D gene could be TRBD1 or TRBD2 (5 bases each). The source of this sequence is a man aged 18 to 35 in good health. CDR3: CASSPTGTQETQYF. Written as DNA, the CDR3 is TGTGCCAGCAGCCCTACCGGGACCCAAGAGACCCAGTACTTC.